Listed here are 28 T cell receptor beta chains from one sample, sequenced in a study of human T cells and chemical hapten exposure. Using its own MiXCR run on the RACE reads, TCRdb lists one record per CDR3 protein. This table holds approximately 38,000 distinct CDR3 sequences, roughly a tenth found once. Time point indicated: pre-sensitization, week 0. Treatment meaning: therapeutic diphenylcyclopropenone sensitization with weekly scalp DPC. The source material was whole blood, sampled in connection with sensitization to the hapten diphenylcyclopropenone (DPC). The origin of the receptors is a young man with alopecia areata. Some clones in this sample may be carry-over from other donors' samples.

This clonotype was detected a few times. The chain uses TRBV11-2 and TRBJ1-6; 7 bases fit TRBD1. V lost 5 bases to trimming and J lost 5 bases; unmatched junction nucleotides: 3. CDR3 length: 14 amino acids. Germline-derived CDR1 and CDR2 are SGHAT and FQNNGV. DNA of the CDR3: TGTGCCAGCAGCGCCGGGACAGATAATTCACCCCTCCACTTT. Protein sequence: CASSAGTDNSPLHF.

A remark on this clonotype: A much larger clone differs from this one at a single base, so this may be a read error. The rearrangement links TRBV3-1 to TRBJ1-1, with 9 bases aligning to TRBD1. This CDR3 region has 14 residues. CDR1 and CDR2 from the germline V gene are LGHDT and YNNKEL (reference sequence). CDR3 nucleotide sequence: TGTACCAGCTCCCGAACAGGGGGCAACACTGAAGCTTTCTTT. Its translation: CTSSRTGGNTEAFF.

This chain uses TRBV11-2 with TRBJ2-5; 10 nucleotides agree with TRBD2. The CDR3 has 17 residues. Unmatched junction bases numbered 10, after V lost 5 bases and J lost 1 base. Germline V gene sequence: CDR1 SGHAT, CDR2 FQNNGV. CDR3 amino acids: CASSPLFRTSGQETQYF. The CDR3 bases are TGTGCCAGCAGCCCCCTATTCCGGACTAGCGGCCAAGAGACCCAGTACTTC.

The chain recombines TRBV5-1 with TRBJ2-7; possible D gene TRBD1, 5 bases. This CDR3 has 14 amino acids. V was trimmed by 2 bases and J by 5 bases, leaving 14 bases between them. CDR1 and CDR2 (germline): SGHRS, YFSETQ. As DNA, the CDR3 is TGCGCCAGCAGCTTCAGCAGGGTGTACAACGAGCAGTACTTC. This sequence encodes CASSFSRVYNEQYF.

This clonotype was seen ten or more times. The J gene is TRBJ2-5, the V gene TRBV11-2, with unresolved D. Germline V gene data show CDR1 as SGHAT and CDR2 as FQNNGV. Between the trimmed V and J ends, which lost 3 bases and 3 bases, there was a span of 14 bases. The CDR3 has 15 amino acids. The CDR3: CASSLGLLREETQYF. CDR3 in DNA: TGTGCCAGCAGCTTGGGTCTGTTAAGGGAAGAGACCCAGTACTTC.

With respect to this clonotype: A much more abundant neighbour one base away suggests this may be a read error. The V and J genes are TRBV15 and TRBJ2-6; weak D call: TRBD1 (5 bases). The V end was cut by 7 bases, the J end by 3 bases, with 10 bases between. Germline V CDR1 and CDR2: LNHNV, YYDKDF (reference sequence). The CDR3 spans 14 residues. The DNA for the CDR3 is TGTGCCACCACAGACAGTGTTGGGGCCAACGTCCTGACTTTC. Its translation: CATTDSVGANVLTF.

This clonotype came up many times. The V call is TRBV5-4, the J call TRBJ2-7, with a weak D call TRBD1 (6 bases). CDR1 and CDR2 (germline): SGHNT, YYREEE (reference sequence). The V end lost 2 bases, the J end lost 1 base, and 13 bases lay between the germline ends. The length of the CDR3 is 15 residues. The CDR3 nucleotides are TGTGCCAGCAGCTTCAGGGGTATCGGATCCTACGAGCAGTACTTC. Protein: CASSFRGIGSYEQYF.

The sample holds a few counts of this clonotype. The chain couples TRBV9 to TRBJ2-1, with 10 bases matching TRBD2. Germline CDR1 reads SGDLS; CDR2 reads YYNGEE. V lost 2 bases to trimming and J lost 9 bases; unmatched junction nucleotides: 2. CDR3 length: 13 amino acids. CDR3 region: CASSVGLASEQFF. The DNA of the CDR3 is TGTGCCAGCAGCGTGGGACTAGCGAGTGAGCAGTTCTTC.

In its sample, this clonotype was seen many times. The V gene is TRBV7-9, the J gene TRBJ1-2, with a weak D call TRBD1 (6 bases). Trimming took 5 bases from V and 5 from J, leaving 12 bases between them. This CDR3 spans 13 amino acids. The V gene's germline CDR1 is SEHNR and CDR2 FQNEAQ (reference sequence). The CDR3: CASSPLGGYGYTF. Here the CDR3 DNA reads TGTGCCAGCAGCCCCCTAGGGGGTTATGGCTACACCTTC.

As regards this clonotype: A much larger clone differs by one base, so this may be a read error. V and J are TRBV27 and TRBJ1-5, with D hard to call. Per germline, CDR1 MNHEY and CDR2 SMNVEV (reference sequence). The V gene lost 2 bases and the J gene lost 2 bases, with 4 bases spanning the gap. The CDR3 loop spans 13 amino acids. The CDR3, as DNA: TGTGCCAGCAGTTTAAAGGGCAATCAGCCCCAGCATTTT. Its translation: CASSLKGNQPQHF.

The rearrangement uses TRBV11-3 and TRBJ1-1; 10 bases line up with TRBD1. The germline V gene has CDR1 SGHNT and CDR2 YENEEA. The CDR3 loop spans 15 amino acids. After removal of 6 bases from V and 1 base from J, the junction contained 5 bases not matched to a gene. The CDR3 region is CASRRRQGANTEAFF. Here the CDR3 DNA reads TGTGCCAGCAGGCGAAGACAGGGGGCGAACACTGAAGCTTTCTTT.

A note on this clonotype: The junction departs from germline at one end; a sequencing error may be responsible. CDR3 in DNA: TGTGTCAGCAGCATCACCGGGACAGCTAATTCACCCCTCCACTTT. This sequence encodes CVSSITGTANSPLHF. The chain joins TRBV7-8 to TRBJ1-6; 7 nucleotides match TRBD1. CDR3 length: 15 residues. Germline CDR1 is SGHVS and CDR2 is FQNEAQ.

This clonotype was picked up a small number of times. The CDR3 here is CASTPDSRNTEAFF. The DNA for the CDR3 is TGTGCCAGCACCCCGGACTCTCGGAACACTGAAGCTTTCTTT. The chain combines TRBV11-1 with TRBJ1-1; the D is unclear. This CDR3 region has 14 residues. The V gene lost 7 bases and the J gene lost 1 base, with 13 bases spanning the gap. From germline, CDR1 is SGHAT and CDR2 FQDESV (reference sequence).

This clonotype was picked up many times. The chain employs TRBV24-1 and TRBJ1-1; the D gene is possibly TRBD1 (5 bases). The V end lost 9 bases, the J end lost 4 bases, and 11 bases lay between the germline ends. CDR1 and CDR2 (germline): KGHDR, SFDVKD. This CDR3 comprises 12 residues. The CDR3 sequence is CATRSGGTEAFF. The CDR3 coding sequence is TGTGCCACCCGCTCGGGGGGCACTGAAGCTTTCTTT.

This sequence joins TRBV10-3 and TRBJ2-7; D remains ambiguous. CDR3 size: 11 residues. The germline V gene has CDR1 ENHRY and CDR2 SYGVKD. V was pared by 0 bases and J by 9 bases, with 6 bases between. The CDR3 sequence is CAISESVGQYF. CDR3 coding DNA: TGTGCCATCAGTGAGTCGGTAGGGCAGTACTTC.

This clonotype was found many times. The V gene is TRBV3-1, the J gene TRBJ2-7; no clear D gene. The CDR3 loop spans 12 amino acids. V lost 1 base to trimming and J lost 2 bases, with 3 bases between them. Germline values: CDR1 LGHDT, CDR2 YNNKEL (reference sequence). Here the CDR3 reads CASSQGPYEQYF. CDR3 coding DNA: TGTGCCAGCAGCCAAGGGCCCTACGAGCAGTACTTC.

A single count supports this clonotype. A read error may be the cause here, since a much bigger clone is one base away. V usage is TRBV5-5 and J usage is TRBJ2-1; D may be TRBD1 (6 bases). V lost 5 bases to trimming and J lost 7 bases, with 22 bases between them. This CDR3 spans 16 amino acids. CDR1 and CDR2 from the germline V gene are SGHKS and YYEKEE (reference sequence). This CDR3 reads CASSPAWGRPGNEQFF. The CDR3 bases are TGTGCCAGCAGTCCTGCTTGGGGGCGCCCCGGGAATGAGCAGTTCTTC.

This clonotype was counted at least ten times. J is TRBJ1-4 and V is TRBV11-2, with TRBD1 matching over 8 bases. This CDR3 has 16 residues. J gave up 5 bases and V 6 bases, and 11 bases lay outside the gene matches. The V gene's germline CDR1 is SGHAT and CDR2 FQNNGV. CDR3 bases: TGTGCCAGCAGTTTACGTGGACAGGGAGAGAATGAAAAACTGTTTTTT. Protein product: CASSLRGQGENEKLFF.

A few counts support this clonotype. The chain links TRBV29-1 to TRBJ1-2; 9 bases are shared with TRBD1. Trimming took 6 bases from V and 4 from J; bases not matched to a gene: 12. This CDR3 comprises 15 residues. The germline V gene has CDR1 SQVTM and CDR2 ANQGSEA. DNA for the CDR3: TGCAGCGTCGGAAACGCCGGGACAGGGATCTATGGCTACACCTTC. Translating gives CSVGNAGTGIYGYTF.

This clonotype was observed at least ten times. This chain uses TRBV7-9 with TRBJ1-3; D may be TRBD1 (5 bases). Trimming stripped 5 bases from V and 2 bases from J, with 13 bases between. The CDR3 length is 15 residues. Germline V gives CDR1 SEHNR, CDR2 FQNEAQ (reference sequence). Here the CDR3 reads CASSPGGAAGNTIYF. DNA for the CDR3: TGTGCCAGCAGCCCCGGGGGAGCCGCTGGAAACACCATATATTTT.

This clonotype was seen many times. The chain joins TRBV7-3 to TRBJ1-1; no clear D. The CDR3 has 13 residues. Germline values: CDR1 SGHTA, CDR2 FQGTGA. V was shortened by 2 bases and J by 1 base, with 5 bases between the two germline ends. CDR3: CASSLHGNTEAFF. In DNA, the CDR3 is TGTGCCAGCAGCTTACATGGGAACACTGAAGCTTTCTTT.

V and J are TRBV12-3 or TRBV12-4 and TRBJ1-1; a weak D match, TRBD1 (6 bases). Trimming shortened V by 5 bases and J by 3 bases, and 10 bases separated the two germline ends. The CDR3 extends over 13 amino acids. The CDR3 DNA sequence: TGTGCCAGCAGTCAGGACAGCTACACTGAAGCTTTCTTT. Translation: CASSQDSYTEAFF.

This clonotype came up a few times. The chain recombines TRBV13 with TRBJ2-2; D is ambiguous. CDR1 and CDR2 from the germline V gene are PRHDT and FYEKMQ (reference sequence). V was cut by 3 bases and J by 6 bases, with 11 bases left in between. The CDR3 spans 14 residues. CDR3 sequence: CASSFPSEAGELFF. The CDR3 coding sequence is TGTGCCAGCAGCTTCCCCAGCGAGGCCGGGGAGCTGTTTTTT.

The sample holds a few counts of this clonotype. The V gene is TRBV18, the J gene TRBJ2-3; D uncertain. CDR3 length: 16 amino acids. Trimming cost V 3 bases and J 0 bases, with 13 bases left between them. In germline, CDR1 is KGHSH, CDR2 LQKENI. The CDR3 protein is CASSPKAVLSTDTQYF. CDR3 nucleotides: TGTGCCAGCTCACCTAAGGCGGTCCTAAGCACAGATACGCAGTATTTT.

This clonotype turned up a few times. The chain combines TRBV23-1 with TRBJ2-2, with 11 bases aligning to TRBD1. TRBV23-1 is identified as an open reading frame with a role that is uncertain. The CDR3 sequence is 21 residues long. V gave up 8 bases and J gave up 1 base; unmatched junction bases: 21. The CDR3 is CASQIRPKKGQGALNTGELFF. CDR3 bases: TGCGCCAGCCAAATTCGACCTAAAAAAGGACAGGGGGCACTGAACACCGGGGAGCTGTTTTTT.

The table lists this clonotype with many counts. The chain uses TRBV7-3 and TRBJ2-2, with 8 positions matching TRBD2. V gave up 6 bases and J gave up 1 base; unmatched junction bases: 4. This CDR3 comprises 15 residues. Germline CDR1 SGHTA, CDR2 FQGTGA. This CDR3 is CASRLAGMNTGELFF. CDR3 nucleotide sequence: TGTGCCAGCAGATTAGCGGGGATGAACACCGGGGAGCTGTTTTTT.

This clonotype was counted many times. This chain links TRBV5-6 with TRBJ2-3; no clear D. This CDR3 contains 12 residues. Germline CDR1 and CDR2: SGHDT and YYEEEE. The V end was cut by 2 bases, the J end by 2 bases, with 3 bases between. In nucleotides, the CDR3 is TGTGCCAGCAGCTTCGACACAGATACGCAGTATTTT. Encoded protein: CASSFDTDTQYF.

V is TRBV20-1 and J is TRBJ2-3; perhaps TRBD1 as D (6 bases). From germline, CDR1 is DFQATT and CDR2 SNEGSKA (reference sequence). Trimming removed 1 base from V and 3 bases from J, with 8 bases in between. This CDR3 is built from 13 residues. Here the CDR3 DNA reads TGCAGTGCTAGAGTGGGGGCGACAGATACGCAGTATTTT. It yields the protein CSARVGATDTQYF.